The entry below gives a single TCR beta chain sequence along with its context. Looked up from germline, CDR1 is SGHAT and CDR2 is FQDESV (reference sequence). The CDR3 spans 17 residues. V shed 3 bases, J shed 0 bases, and the junction held 10 bases outside the gene matches. Sequencing was performed with immunoSEQ multiplex PCR; in TCRdb, only in-frame clones are kept and a portion is missing. The sample holds about 41,000 clones, 88% seen once. The record originates from a study of T cell changes during pregnancy in multiple sclerosis. This sequence joins TRBV11-1 and TRBJ1-1, with 7 bases fitting TRBD1. This specimen was peripheral blood, taken in the first trimester of pregnancy. The sequence derives from a female donor in good health, enrolled as a control in a pregnancy study. The CDR3 nucleotides are TGTGCCAGCAGCTTCCTGCGACAGGGATACATGAACACTGAAGCTTTCTTT. It codes for CASSFLRQGYMNTEAFF.